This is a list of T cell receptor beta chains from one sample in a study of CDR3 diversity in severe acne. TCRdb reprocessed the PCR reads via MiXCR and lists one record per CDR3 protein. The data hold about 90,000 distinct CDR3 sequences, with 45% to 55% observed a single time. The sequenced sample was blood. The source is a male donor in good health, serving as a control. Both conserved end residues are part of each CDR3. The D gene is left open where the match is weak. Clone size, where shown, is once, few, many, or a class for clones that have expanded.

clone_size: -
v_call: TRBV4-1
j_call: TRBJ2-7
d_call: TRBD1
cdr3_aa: CASSSPGQGKDEQYF
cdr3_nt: TGCGCCAGCAGCTCCCCGGGACAGGGAAAGGACGAGCAGTACTTC

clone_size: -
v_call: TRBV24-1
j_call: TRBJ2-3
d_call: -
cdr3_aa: CATSDLRSSIAQYF
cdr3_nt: TGTGCCACCAGTGATTTGCGGTCTAGCATTGCGCAGTATTTT

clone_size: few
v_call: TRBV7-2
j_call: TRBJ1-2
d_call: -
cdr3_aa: CASSLRVSASGGSYGYTF
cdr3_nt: TGTGCCAGCAGCTTAAGAGTATCTGCTTCGGGGGGATCCTATGGCTACACCTTC

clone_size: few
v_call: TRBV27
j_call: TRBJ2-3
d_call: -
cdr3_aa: CASSSGTQTSTDTQYF
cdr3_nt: TGTGCCAGCAGTTCCGGGACTCAAACTAGCACAGATACGCAGTATTTT

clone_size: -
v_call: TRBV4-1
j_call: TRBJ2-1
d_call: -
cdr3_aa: CASSQAREDEQFF
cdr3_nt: TGCGCCAGCAGCCAAGCCCGCGAGGATGAGCAGTTCTTC

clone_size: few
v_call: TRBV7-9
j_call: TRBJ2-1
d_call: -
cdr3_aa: CASSLDVAARGNEQFF
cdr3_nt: TGTGCCAGCAGCCTCGACGTCGCCGCGCGAGGCAATGAGCAGTTCTTC

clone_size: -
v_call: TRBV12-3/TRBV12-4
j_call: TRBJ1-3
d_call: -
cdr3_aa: CASTTSGRTGNTIYF
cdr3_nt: TGTGCCAGCACCACCAGCGGCAGGACTGGAAACACCATATATTTT

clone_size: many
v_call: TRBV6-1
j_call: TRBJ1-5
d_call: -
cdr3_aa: CASSEGSSNQPQHF
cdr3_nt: TGTGCCAGCAGTGAGGGGAGTAGCAATCAGCCCCAGCATTTT

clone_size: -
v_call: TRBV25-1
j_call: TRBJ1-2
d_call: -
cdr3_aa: CASSLGQLNYGYTF
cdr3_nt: TGTGCCAGCAGTTTAGGGCAGTTAAACTATGGCTACACCTTC

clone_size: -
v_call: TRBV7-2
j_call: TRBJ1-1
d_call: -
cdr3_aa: CASSLVDGNEKLFFGSGTGAFF
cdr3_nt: -

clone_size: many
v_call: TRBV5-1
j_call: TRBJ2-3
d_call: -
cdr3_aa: CASSLPTTDTQYF
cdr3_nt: TGCGCCAGCAGCTTGCCCACAACAGATACGCAGTATTTT

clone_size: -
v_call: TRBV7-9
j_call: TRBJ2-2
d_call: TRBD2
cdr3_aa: CASSLGGLAGDHTGELFF
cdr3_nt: TGTGCCAGCAGCTTAGGGGGACTAGCGGGGGATCACACCGGGGAGCTGTTTTTT

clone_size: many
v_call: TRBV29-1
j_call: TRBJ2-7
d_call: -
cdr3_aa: CSVEVSSYEQYF
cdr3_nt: TGCAGCGTTGAAGTCTCCTCCTACGAGCAGTACTTC

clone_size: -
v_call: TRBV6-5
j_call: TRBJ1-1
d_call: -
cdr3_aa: CASSYLRANTEAFF
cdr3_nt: TGTGCCAGCAGTTACCTCCGGGCGAACACTGAAGCTTTCTTT

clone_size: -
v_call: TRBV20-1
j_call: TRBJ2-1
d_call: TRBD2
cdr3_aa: CSASRGGSNNEQFF
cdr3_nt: TGCAGTGCTAGCCGTGGCGGGAGTAACAATGAGCAGTTCTTC

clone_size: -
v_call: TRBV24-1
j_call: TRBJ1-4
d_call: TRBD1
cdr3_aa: CATSDWRDRGHEKLFF
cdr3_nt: TGTGCCACCAGTGATTGGAGGGACAGGGGGCACGAAAAACTGTTTTTT

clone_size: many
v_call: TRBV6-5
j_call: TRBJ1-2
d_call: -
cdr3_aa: CASSYSSHDHDGYTF
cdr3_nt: TGTGCCAGCAGTTACTCGAGTCACGATCATGATGGCTACACCTTC

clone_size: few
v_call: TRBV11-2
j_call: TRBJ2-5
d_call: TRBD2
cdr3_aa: CASSPGLAGAGFRETQYF
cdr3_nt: TGTGCCAGCAGCCCCGGACTAGCGGGAGCAGGGTTTCGGGAGACCCAGTACTTC

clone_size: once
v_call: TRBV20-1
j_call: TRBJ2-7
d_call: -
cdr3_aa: CSAGGRGDTDYEQYF
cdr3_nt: TGCAGTGCCGGGGGAAGAGGGGACACAGACTACGAGCAGTACTTC

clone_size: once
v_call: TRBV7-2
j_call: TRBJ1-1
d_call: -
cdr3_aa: CASSSLGNTEAFF
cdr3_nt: TGTGCCAGCAGCTCCCTCGGTAACACTGAAGCTTTCTTT

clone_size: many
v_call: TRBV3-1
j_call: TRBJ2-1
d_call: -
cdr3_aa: CASSQDYYNEQFF
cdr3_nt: TGTGCCAGCAGCCAGGACTATTACAATGAGCAGTTCTTC

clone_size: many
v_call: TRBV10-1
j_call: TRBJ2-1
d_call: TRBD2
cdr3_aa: CASSLAGINEQFF
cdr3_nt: TGCGCCAGCAGCCTAGCGGGGATCAATGAGCAGTTCTTC

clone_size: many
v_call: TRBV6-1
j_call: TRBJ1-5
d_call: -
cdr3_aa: CASAWQEYSNQPQHF
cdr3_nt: TGTGCCAGCGCTTGGCAGGAATATAGCAATCAGCCCCAGCATTTT

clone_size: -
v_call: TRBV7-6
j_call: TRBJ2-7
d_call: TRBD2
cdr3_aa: CASSRGGDGYEQYF
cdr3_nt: TGTGCCAGCAGCCGCGGGGGGGACGGCTACGAGCAGTACTTC

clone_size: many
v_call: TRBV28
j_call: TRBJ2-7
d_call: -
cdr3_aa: CASSFREQYF
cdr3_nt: TGTGCCAGCAGTTTTCGTGAGCAGTACTTC

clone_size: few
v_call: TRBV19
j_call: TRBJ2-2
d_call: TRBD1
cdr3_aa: CASSTPTGTGNTGELFF
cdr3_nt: TGTGCCAGTAGTACCCCGACCGGGACAGGGAACACCGGGGAGCTGTTTTTT

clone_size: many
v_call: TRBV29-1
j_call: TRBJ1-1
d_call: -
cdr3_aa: CSVEAEYTEAFF
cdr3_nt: TGCAGCGTTGAAGCGGAGTACACTGAAGCTTTCTTT

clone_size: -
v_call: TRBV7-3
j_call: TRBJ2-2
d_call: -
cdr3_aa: CATSDKDPSTGELFF
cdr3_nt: TGTGCCACCAGTGACAAAGATCCCAGCACCGGGGAGCTGTTTTTT

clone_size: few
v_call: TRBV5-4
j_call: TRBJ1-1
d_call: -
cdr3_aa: CASSLWRGTAFF
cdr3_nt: TGTGCCAGCAGCTTGTGGAGGGGAACAGCTTTCTTT

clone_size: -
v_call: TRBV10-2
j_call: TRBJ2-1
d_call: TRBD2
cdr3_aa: CASGGGGYNEQFF
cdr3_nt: TGCGCCAGCGGCGGCGGGGGCTACAATGAGCAGTTCTTC

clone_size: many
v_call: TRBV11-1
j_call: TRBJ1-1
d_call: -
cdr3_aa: CASSFGLRNTEAFF
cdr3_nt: TGTGCCAGCAGCTTTGGCCTGCGGAACACTGAAGCTTTCTTT